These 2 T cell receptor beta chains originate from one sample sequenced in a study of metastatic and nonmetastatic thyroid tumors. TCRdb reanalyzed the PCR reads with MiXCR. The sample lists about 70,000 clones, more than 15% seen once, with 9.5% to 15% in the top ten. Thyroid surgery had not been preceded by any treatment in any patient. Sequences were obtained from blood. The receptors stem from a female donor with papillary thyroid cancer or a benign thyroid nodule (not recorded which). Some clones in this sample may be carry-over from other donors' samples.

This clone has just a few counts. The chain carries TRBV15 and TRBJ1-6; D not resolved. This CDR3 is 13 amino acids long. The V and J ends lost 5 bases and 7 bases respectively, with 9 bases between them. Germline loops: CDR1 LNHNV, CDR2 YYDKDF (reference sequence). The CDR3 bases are TGTGCCACCAGCCAAGACGGAAATTCACCCCTCCACTTT. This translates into CATSQDGNSPLHF.

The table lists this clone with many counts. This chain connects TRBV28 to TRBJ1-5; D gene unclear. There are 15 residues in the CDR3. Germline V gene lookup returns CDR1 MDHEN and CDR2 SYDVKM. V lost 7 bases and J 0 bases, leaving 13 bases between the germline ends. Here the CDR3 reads CASTHQEGSNQPQHF. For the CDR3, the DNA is TGTGCCAGCACCCACCAGGAGGGTAGCAATCAGCCCCAGCATTTT.